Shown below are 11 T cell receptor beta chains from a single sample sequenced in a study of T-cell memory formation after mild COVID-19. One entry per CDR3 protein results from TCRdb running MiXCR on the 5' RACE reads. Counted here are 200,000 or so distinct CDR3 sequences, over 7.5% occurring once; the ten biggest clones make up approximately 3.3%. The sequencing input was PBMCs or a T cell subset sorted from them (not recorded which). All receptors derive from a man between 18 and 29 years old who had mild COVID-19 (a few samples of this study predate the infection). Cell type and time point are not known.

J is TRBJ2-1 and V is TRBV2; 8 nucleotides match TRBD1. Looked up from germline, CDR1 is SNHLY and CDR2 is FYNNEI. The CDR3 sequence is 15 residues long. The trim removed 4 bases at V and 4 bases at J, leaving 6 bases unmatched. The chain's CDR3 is CASSVDRALYNEQFF. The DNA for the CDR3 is TGTGCCAGCAGTGTGGACAGGGCGCTTTACAATGAGCAGTTCTTC.

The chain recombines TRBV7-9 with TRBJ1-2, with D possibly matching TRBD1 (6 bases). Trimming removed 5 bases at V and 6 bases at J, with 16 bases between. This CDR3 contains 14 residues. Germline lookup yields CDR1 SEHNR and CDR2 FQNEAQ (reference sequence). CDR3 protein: CASSSRTVGNGYTF. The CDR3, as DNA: TGTGCCAGCAGCAGTAGGACAGTCGGGAATGGCTACACCTTC.

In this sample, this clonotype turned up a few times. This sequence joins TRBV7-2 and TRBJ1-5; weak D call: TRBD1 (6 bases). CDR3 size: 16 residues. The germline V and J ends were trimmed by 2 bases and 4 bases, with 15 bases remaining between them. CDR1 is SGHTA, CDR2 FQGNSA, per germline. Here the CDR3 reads CASSLMDSAVNQPQHF. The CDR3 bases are TGTGCCAGCAGCTTAATGGACAGCGCCGTGAATCAGCCCCAGCATTTT.

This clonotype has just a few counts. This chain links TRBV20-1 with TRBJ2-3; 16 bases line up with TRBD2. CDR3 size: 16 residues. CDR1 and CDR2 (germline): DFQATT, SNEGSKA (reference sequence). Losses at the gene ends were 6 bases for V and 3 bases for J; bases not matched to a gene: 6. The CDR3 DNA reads TGCAGTGCAGCGGGACTAGCGGGGGGGCGTACAGATACGCAGTATTTT. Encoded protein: CSAAGLAGGRTDTQYF.

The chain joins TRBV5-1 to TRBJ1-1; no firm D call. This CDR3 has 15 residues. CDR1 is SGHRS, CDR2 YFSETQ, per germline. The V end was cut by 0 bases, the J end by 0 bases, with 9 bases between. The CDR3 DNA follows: TGCGCCAGCAGCTTGGGACTTAGGTTGAACACTGAAGCTTTCTTT. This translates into CASSLGLRLNTEAFF.

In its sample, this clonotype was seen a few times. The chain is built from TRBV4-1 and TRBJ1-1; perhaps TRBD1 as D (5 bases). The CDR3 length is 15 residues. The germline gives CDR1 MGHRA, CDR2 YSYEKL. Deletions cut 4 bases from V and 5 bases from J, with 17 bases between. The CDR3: CASSRWGPEGTEAFF. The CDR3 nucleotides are TGCGCCAGCAGCCGGTGGGGCCCGGAGGGGACTGAAGCTTTCTTT.

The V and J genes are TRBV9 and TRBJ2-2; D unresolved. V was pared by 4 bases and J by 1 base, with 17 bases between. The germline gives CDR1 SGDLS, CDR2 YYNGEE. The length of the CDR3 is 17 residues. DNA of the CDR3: TGTGCCAGCAGCATTAGCCCCGTTGGTCTGAACACCGGGGAGCTGTTTTTT. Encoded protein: CASSISPVGLNTGELFF.

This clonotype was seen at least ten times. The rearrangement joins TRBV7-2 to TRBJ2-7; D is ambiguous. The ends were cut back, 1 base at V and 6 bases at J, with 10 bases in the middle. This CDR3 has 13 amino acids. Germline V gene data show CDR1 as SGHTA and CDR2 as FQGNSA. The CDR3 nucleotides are TGTGCCAGCAGCTTAGAGCCAGCTATCGAGCAGTACTTC. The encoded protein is CASSLEPAIEQYF. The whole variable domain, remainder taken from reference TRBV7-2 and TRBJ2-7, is GAGVSQSPSNKVTEKGKDVELRCDPISGHTALYWYRQSLGQGLEFLIYFQGNSAPDKSGLPSDRFSAERTGGSVSTLTIQRTQQEDSAVYLCASSLEPAIEQYFGPGTRLTVT.

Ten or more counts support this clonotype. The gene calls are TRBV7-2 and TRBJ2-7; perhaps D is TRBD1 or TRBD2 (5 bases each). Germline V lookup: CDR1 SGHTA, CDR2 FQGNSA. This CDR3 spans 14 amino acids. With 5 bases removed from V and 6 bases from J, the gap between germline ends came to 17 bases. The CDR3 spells CASSPTNMGVEQYF. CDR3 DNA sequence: TGTGCCAGCAGCCCTACCAACATGGGGGTCGAGCAGTACTTC.

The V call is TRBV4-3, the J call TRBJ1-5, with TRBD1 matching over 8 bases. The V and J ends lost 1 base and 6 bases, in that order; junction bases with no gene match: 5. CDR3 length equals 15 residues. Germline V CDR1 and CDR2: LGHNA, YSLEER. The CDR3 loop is CASSQVAGGRQPQHF. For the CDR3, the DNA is TGCGCCAGCAGCCAAGTTGCAGGGGGCCGTCAGCCCCAGCATTTT.

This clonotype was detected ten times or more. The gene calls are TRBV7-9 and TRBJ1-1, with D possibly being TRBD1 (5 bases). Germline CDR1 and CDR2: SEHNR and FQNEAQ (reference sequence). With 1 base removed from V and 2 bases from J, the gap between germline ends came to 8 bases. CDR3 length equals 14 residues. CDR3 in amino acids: CASSLGTPNTEAFF. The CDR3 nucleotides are TGTGCCAGCAGCTTAGGGACACCAAACACTGAAGCTTTCTTT.